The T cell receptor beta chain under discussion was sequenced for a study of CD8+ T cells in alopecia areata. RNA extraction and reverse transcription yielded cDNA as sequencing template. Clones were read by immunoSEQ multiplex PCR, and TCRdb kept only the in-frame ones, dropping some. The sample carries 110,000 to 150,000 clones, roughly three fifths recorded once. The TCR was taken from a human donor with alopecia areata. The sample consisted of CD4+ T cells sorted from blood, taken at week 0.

As DNA, the CDR3 is TGCAGCGTTCGACGACAGGTGGACACCGGGGAGCTGTTTTTT. Translation: CSVRRQVDTGELFF. This sequence joins TRBV29-1 and TRBJ2-2; possible D gene TRBD1, 6 bases. Germline V lookup: CDR1 SQVTM, CDR2 ANQGSEA. V lost 5 bases and J lost 3, with 13 bases in between. This CDR3 has 14 residues.